A single T cell receptor beta chain is shown here with its context. This sample was included in a study of brain T cells in children with intractable seizures. Sequencing used immunoSEQ multiplex PCR; TCRdb keeps in-frame clones, though not all of them. The sample lists under 400,000 clones, roughly 92% seen once, with 5% to 7% in the top ten. CDR1 and CDR2 from the germline V gene are MDHEN and SYDVKM. The CDR3 is made up of 12 amino acids. Trimming cost V 6 bases and J 12 bases, with 18 bases left between them. As to time point: blood from clinic visit 5 months post-surgery; TSC patient then seizure free.

The origin of this receptor is a boy under two years old with tuberous sclerosis and intractable seizures. The sample in question was peripheral blood, obtained roughly 5 months after surgery. J is TRBJ2-7 and V is TRBV28; D not resolved. CDR3 in amino acids: CASSRVPNPGYF. The CDR3 DNA reads as TGTGCCAGCAGCCGGGTTCCCAATCCGGGGTACTTC.